What follows are 8 T cell receptor beta chains derived from one specimen sequenced in a study of radiotherapy plus CTLA-4 blockade in lung cancer. Some clones are missing from TCRdb's copy, which holds only in-frame ones; the method was immunoSEQ multiplex PCR. The sample records roughly 80,000 clones, around 79% being singletons. Sample: peripheral blood, taken from a patient treated with radiotherapy plus ipilimumab. The receptors derive from a human donor with non-small cell lung cancer who had a partial response to radiotherapy plus ipilimumab. Some clones in this sample may be carry-over from other donors' samples.

This chain uses TRBV25-1 with TRBJ1-1, with TRBD1 matching 8 bases. Germline trimming cut 7 bases from V and 4 bases from J; bases unmatched to any gene: 8. Germline V gives CDR1 MGHDK, CDR2 SYGVNS. The CDR3 consists of 14 residues. CDR3 coding DNA: TGTGCCAGCATTGGACAGGGCGGGAGCACTGAAGCTTTCTTT. Its translation: CASIGQGGSTEAFF.

Only one count was recorded for this clone. The chain is built from TRBV6-1 and TRBJ2-2; TRBD2 matches at 8 bases. V lost 10 bases and J lost 7; bases outside the gene matches: 11. The CDR3 runs to 14 residues. The germline V gene encodes CDR1 MNHNS and CDR2 SASEGT. CDR3 region: CATQASGRYGELFF. DNA for the CDR3: TGTGCCACCCAAGCCAGCGGGAGATACGGGGAGCTGTTTTTT.

CDR3 coding DNA: TGTGCCAGCAGCTTTTCTTCGGAGCGGGGTAAGGTCGCCTACGAGCAGTACTTC. Translation: CASSFSSERGKVAYEQYF. This chain joins TRBV5-6 and TRBJ2-7; 7 positions agree with TRBD2. The ends lost 2 bases at V and 2 bases at J; junction bases unmatched: 16. The germline CDR1 and CDR2 sequences are SGHDT and YYEEEE. This CDR3 contains 18 residues.

This sequence joins TRBV27 and TRBJ1-2; 9 positions agree with TRBD1. The CDR3 is 19 amino acids. V lost 5 bases, J lost 1 base, and 17 bases stayed unmatched. Germline V gives CDR1 MNHEY, CDR2 SMNVEV (reference sequence). The CDR3 reads CASSHLHSTGGAGNYGYTF. In nucleotides, the CDR3 is TGTGCCAGCAGTCACCTACACTCAACAGGGGGCGCGGGTAACTATGGCTACACCTTC.

This clone is a singleton in its sample. The CDR3 loop is CASSLGGRAYETQYF. As DNA, the CDR3 is TGTGCCAGCAGCTTGGGAGGGAGGGCCTATGAGACCCAGTACTTC. V usage is TRBV5-4 and J usage is TRBJ2-5; 7 bases agree with TRBD2. CDR3 length: 15 residues. CDR1 is SGHNT and CDR2 is YYREEE in the germline V gene (reference sequence). Trimming removed 0 bases from V and 5 bases from J; junction bases left unmatched: 7. The whole variable domain, filled in from reference TRBV5-4 and TRBJ2-5, reads ETGVTQSPTHLIKTRGQQVTLRCSSQSGHNTVSWYQQALGQGPQFIFQYYREEENGRGNFPPRFSGLQFPNYSSELNVNALELDDSALYLCASSLGGRAYETQYFGPGTRLLVL.

CDR3 loop: CASSGGGATNEKLFF. Written as DNA, the CDR3 is TGTGCCAGCAGCGGGGGAGGTGCAACTAATGAAAAACTGTTTTTT. The chain couples TRBV9 to TRBJ1-4; D uncertain. V gave up 3 bases and J gave up 0 bases, with 9 bases separating them. CDR3 length: 15 amino acids. CDR1 and CDR2 from the germline V gene are SGDLS and YYNGEE.

V and J are TRBV5-8 and TRBJ1-1, with D tentatively TRBD1 (5 bases). V was trimmed by 4 bases and J by 8 bases, leaving 12 bases between them. Germline values: CDR1 SGHTS, CDR2 YDEGEE. The CDR3 spans 12 residues. The CDR3 nucleotides are TGTGCCAGCAGCGACCCCCGGGGGGAAGCTTTCTTT. This encodes CASSDPRGEAFF.

This chain connects TRBV29-1 to TRBJ2-3; possible D gene TRBD2, 5 bases. There are 16 residues in the CDR3. CDR1 and CDR2 (germline): SQVTM, ANQGSEA. V was clipped by 0 bases and J by 2 bases, with 15 bases between them. The chain's CDR3 is CSVEDGARRATDTQYF. Written as DNA, the CDR3 is TGCAGCGTTGAAGATGGAGCTAGGCGGGCCACAGATACGCAGTATTTT.